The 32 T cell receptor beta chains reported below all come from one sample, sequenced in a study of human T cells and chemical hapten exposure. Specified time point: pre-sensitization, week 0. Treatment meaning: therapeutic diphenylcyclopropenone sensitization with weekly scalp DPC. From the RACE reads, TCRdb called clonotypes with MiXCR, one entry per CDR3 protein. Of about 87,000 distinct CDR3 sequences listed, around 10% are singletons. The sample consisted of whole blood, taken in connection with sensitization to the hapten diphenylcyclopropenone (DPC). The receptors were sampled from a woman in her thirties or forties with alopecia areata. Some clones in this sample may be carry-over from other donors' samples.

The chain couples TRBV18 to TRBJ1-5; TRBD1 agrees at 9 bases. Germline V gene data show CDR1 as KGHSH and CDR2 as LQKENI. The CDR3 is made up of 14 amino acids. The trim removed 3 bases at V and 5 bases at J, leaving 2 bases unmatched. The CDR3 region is CASSPGQGDQPQHF. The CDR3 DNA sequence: TGTGCCAGCTCACCGGGACAGGGCGATCAGCCCCAGCATTTT.

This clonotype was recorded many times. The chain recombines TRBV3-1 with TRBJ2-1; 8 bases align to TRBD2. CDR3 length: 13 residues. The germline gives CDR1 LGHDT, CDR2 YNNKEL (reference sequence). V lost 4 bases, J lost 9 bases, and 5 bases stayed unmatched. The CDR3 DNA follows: TGTGCCAGCAGCCCGGGGGGGCTTGGTGAGCAGTTCTTC. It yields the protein CASSPGGLGEQFF.

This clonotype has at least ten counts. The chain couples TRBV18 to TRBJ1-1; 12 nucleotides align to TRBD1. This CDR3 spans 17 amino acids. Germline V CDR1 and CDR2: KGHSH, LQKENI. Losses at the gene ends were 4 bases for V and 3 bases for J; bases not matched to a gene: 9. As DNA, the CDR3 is TGTGCCAGCTCACTTTCCGGGACAGGGGGCGCCTACACTGAAGCTTTCTTT. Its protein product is CASSLSGTGGAYTEAFF. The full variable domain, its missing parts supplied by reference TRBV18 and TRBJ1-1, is NAGVMQNPRHLVRRRGQEARLRCSPMKGHSHVYWYRQLPEEGLKFMVYLQKENIIDESGMPKERFSAEFPKEGPSILRIQQVVRGDSAAYFCASSLSGTGGAYTEAFFGQGTRLTVV.

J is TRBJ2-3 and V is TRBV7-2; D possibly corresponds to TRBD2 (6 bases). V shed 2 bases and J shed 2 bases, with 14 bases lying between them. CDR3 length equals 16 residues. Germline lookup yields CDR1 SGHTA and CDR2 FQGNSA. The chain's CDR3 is CASSLIAGSYTDTQYF. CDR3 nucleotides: TGTGCCAGCAGCTTAATCGCGGGGTCCTACACAGATACGCAGTATTTT.

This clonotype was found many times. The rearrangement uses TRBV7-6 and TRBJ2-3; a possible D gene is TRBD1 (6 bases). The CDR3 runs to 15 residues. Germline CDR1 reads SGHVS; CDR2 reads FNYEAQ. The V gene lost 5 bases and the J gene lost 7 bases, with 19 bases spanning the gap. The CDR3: CASSQGGRIVNTQYF. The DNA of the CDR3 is TGTGCCAGCAGCCAAGGGGGACGAATAGTTAATACGCAGTATTTT.

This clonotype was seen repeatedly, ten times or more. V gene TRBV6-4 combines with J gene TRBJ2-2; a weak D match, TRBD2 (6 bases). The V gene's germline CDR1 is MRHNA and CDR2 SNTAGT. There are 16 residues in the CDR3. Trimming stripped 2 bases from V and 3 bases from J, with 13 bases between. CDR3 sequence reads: CASSDEGLKYTGELFF. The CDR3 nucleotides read TGTGCCAGCAGTGACGAGGGACTTAAGTACACCGGGGAGCTGTTTTTT.

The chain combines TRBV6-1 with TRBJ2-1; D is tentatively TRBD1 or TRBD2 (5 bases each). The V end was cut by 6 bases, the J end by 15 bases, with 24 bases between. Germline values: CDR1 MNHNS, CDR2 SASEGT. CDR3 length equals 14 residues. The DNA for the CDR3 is TGTGCCAGCAGCGAATTTGTTGAGGGGAGACCTAGGTTCTTC. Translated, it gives CASSEFVEGRPRFF.

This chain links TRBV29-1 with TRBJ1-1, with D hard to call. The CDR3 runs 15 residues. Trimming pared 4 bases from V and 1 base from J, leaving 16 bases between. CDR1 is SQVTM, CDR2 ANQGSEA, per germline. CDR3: CSVVMDGPRNTEAFF. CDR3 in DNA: TGCAGCGTTGTAATGGACGGGCCGAGGAACACTGAAGCTTTCTTT.

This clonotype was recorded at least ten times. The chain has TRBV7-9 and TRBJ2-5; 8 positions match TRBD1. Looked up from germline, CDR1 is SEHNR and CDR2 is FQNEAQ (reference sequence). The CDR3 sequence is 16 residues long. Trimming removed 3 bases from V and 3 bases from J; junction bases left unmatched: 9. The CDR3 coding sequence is TGTGCCAGCAGCTTTCAGGACAGGGCCGGGGAAGAGACCCAGTACTTC. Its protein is CASSFQDRAGEETQYF.

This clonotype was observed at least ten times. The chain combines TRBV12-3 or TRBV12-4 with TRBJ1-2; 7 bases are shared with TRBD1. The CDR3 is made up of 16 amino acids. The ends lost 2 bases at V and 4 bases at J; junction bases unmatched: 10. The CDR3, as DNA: TGTGCCAGCAGTTTAAGGGACAGTTGGAACTTCTATGGCTACACCTTC. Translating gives CASSLRDSWNFYGYTF.

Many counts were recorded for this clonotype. CDR3 DNA sequence: TGTGCCAGCAGCTTGGGGGGTATCCAGAACACTGAAGCTTTCTTT. Translated: CASSLGGIQNTEAFF. The V call is TRBV5-6, the J call TRBJ1-1; unclear D gene. This CDR3 has 15 residues. The germline V and J ends were trimmed by 0 bases and 1 base, with 10 bases remaining between them. Germline CDR1 reads SGHDT; CDR2 reads YYEEEE.

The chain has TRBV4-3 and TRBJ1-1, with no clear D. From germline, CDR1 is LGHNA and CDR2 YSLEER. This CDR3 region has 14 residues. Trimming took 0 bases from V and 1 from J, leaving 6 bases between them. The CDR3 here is CASSQEAANTEAFF. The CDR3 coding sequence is TGCGCCAGCAGCCAAGAGGCGGCGAACACTGAAGCTTTCTTT.

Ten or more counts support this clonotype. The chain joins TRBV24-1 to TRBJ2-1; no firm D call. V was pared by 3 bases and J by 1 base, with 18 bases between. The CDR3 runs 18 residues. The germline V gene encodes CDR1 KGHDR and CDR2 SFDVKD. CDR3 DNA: TGTGCCACCAGTGATCCCACGGGCCTACAGATGTCCTACAATGAGCAGTTCTTC. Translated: CATSDPTGLQMSYNEQFF.

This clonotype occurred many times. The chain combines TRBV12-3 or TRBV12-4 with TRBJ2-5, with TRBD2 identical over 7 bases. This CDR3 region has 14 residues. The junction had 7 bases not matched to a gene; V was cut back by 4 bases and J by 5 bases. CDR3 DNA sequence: TGTGCCAGCAGTTCCCAAGCGGGGAGGGAGACCCAGTACTTC. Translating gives CASSSQAGRETQYF.

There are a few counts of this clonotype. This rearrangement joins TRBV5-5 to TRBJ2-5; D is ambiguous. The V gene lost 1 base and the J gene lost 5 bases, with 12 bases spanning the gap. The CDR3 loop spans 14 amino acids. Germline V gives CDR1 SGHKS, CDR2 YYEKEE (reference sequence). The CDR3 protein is CASSLISDGETQYF. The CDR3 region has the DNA TGTGCCAGCAGCTTGATAAGCGACGGGGAGACCCAGTACTTC.

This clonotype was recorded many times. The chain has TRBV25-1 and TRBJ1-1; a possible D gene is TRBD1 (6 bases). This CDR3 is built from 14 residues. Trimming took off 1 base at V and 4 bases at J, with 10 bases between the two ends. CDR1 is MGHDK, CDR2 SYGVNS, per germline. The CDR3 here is CASSESGAGTEAFF. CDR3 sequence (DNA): TGTGCCAGCAGTGAATCAGGGGCGGGCACTGAAGCTTTCTTT.

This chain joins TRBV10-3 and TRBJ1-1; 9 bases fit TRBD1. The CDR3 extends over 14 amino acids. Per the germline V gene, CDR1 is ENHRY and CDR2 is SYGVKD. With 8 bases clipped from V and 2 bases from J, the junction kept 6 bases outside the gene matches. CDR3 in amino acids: CAIHGQGLNTEAFF. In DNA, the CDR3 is TGTGCCATCCACGGACAGGGGCTAAACACTGAAGCTTTCTTT.

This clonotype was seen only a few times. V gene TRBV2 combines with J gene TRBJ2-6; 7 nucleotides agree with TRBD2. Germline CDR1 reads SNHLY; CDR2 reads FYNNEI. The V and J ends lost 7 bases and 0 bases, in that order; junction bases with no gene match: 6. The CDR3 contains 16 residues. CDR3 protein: CASTWGGGSGANVLTF. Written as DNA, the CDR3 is TGTGCCAGCACCTGGGGGGGAGGCTCTGGGGCCAACGTCCTGACTTTC.

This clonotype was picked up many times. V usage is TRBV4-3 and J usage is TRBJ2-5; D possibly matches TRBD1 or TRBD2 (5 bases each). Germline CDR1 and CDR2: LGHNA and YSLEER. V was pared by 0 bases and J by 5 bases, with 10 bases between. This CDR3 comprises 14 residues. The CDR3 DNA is TGCGCCAGCAGCCAAGAGAGGGGTTACGAGACCCAGTACTTC. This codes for CASSQERGYETQYF.

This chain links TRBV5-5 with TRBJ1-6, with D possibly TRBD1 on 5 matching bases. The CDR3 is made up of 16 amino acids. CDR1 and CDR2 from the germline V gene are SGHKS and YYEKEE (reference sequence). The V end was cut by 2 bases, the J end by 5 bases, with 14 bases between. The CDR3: CASSFSVGGNNSPLHF. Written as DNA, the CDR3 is TGTGCCAGCAGCTTTTCGGTCGGGGGGAATAATTCACCCCTCCACTTT.

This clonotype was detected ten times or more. The CDR3 DNA is TGTGCCAGCAGTTCCTTGGACCAGACCTACGAGCAGTACTTC. Its protein is CASSSLDQTYEQYF. This chain uses TRBV12-3 or TRBV12-4 with TRBJ2-7; D not certain. V dropped 4 bases and J dropped 2 bases, with 12 bases sitting between them. This CDR3 has 14 amino acids.

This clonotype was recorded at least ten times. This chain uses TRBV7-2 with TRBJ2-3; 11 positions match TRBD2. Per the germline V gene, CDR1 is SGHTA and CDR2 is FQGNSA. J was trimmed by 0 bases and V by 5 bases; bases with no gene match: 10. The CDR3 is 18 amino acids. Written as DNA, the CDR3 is TGTGCCAGCAGCCCATTTGGTCTAGCGGGGGGCAGCACAGATACGCAGTATTTT. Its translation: CASSPFGLAGGSTDTQYF.

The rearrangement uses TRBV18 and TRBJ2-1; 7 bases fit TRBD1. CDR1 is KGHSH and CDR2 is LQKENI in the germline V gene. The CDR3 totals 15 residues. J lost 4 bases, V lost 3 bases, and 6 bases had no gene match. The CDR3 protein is CASSPRDRSYNEQFF. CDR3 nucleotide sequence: TGTGCCAGCTCACCCCGGGACAGAAGTTACAATGAGCAGTTCTTC.

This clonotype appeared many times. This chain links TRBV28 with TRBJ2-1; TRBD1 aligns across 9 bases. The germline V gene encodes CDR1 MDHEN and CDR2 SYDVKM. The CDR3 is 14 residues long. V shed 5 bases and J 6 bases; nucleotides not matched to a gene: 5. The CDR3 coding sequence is TGTGCCAGCAGTGAGCCGGGACAGGGCAATGAGCAGTTCTTC. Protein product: CASSEPGQGNEQFF. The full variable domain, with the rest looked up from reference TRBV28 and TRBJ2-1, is DVKVTQSSRYLVKRTGEKVFLECVQDMDHENMFWYRQDPGLGLRLIYFSYDVKMKEKGDIPEGYSVSREKKERFSLILESASTNQTSMYLCASSEPGQGNEQFFGPGTRLTVL.

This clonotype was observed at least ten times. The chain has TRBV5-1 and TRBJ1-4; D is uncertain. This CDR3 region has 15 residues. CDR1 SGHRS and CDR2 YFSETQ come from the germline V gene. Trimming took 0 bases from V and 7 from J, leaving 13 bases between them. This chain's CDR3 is CASSLANGDGEKLFF. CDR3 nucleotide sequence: TGCGCCAGCAGCTTGGCGAATGGAGACGGTGAAAAACTGTTTTTT.

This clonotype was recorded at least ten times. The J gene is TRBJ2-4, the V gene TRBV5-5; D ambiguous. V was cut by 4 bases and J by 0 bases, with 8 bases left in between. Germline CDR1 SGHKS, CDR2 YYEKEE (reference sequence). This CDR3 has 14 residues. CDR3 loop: CASSERLAKNIQYF. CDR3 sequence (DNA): TGTGCCAGCAGCGAGAGGTTAGCCAAAAACATTCAGTACTTC.

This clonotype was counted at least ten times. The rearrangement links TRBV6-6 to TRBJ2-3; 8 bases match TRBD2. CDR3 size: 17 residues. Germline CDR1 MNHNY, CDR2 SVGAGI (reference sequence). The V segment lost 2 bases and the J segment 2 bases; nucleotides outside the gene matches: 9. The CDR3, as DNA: TGTGCCAGCAGTTACCCCTCGTCGGGGGGGTTCACAGATACGCAGTATTTT. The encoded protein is CASSYPSSGGFTDTQYF.

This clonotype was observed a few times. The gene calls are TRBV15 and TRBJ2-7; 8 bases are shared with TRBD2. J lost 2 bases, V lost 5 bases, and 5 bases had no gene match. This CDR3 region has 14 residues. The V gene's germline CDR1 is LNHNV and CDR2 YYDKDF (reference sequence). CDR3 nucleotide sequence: TGTGCCACCAGCCGGGGACTAGGGCCCTACGAGCAGTACTTC. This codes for CATSRGLGPYEQYF. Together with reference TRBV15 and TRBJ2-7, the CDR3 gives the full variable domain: DAMVIQNPRYQVTQFGKPVTLSCSQTLNHNVMYWYQQKSSQAPKLLFHYYDKDFNNEADTPDNFQSRRPNTSFCFLDIRSPGLGDTAMYLCATSRGLGPYEQYFGPGTRLTVT.

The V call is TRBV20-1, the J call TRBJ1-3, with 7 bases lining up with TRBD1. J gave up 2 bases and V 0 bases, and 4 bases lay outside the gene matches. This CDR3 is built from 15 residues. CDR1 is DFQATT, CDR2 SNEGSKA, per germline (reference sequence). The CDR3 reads CSARDPTGAGNTIYF. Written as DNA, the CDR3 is TGCAGTGCTAGAGACCCCACAGGGGCTGGAAACACCATATATTTT.

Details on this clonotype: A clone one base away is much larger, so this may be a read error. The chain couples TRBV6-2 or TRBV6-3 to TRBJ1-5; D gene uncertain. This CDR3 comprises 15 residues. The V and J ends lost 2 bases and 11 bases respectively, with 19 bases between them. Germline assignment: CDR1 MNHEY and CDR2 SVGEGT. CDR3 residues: CASSYGVGPSRSQHF. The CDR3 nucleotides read TGTGCCAGCAGTTACGGCGTGGGCCCCTCTAGGTCCCAGCATTTT.

The CDR3 spells CASSLSGARFHIQYF. CDR3 bases: TGTGCCAGCAGTTTATCGGGGGCCCGATTCCACATTCAGTACTTC. V and J are TRBV27 and TRBJ2-4, with D possibly being TRBD1 (6 bases). V was clipped by 0 bases and J by 8 bases, with 14 bases between them. The CDR3 covers 15 residues. Per the germline V gene, CDR1 is MNHEY and CDR2 is SMNVEV (reference sequence).

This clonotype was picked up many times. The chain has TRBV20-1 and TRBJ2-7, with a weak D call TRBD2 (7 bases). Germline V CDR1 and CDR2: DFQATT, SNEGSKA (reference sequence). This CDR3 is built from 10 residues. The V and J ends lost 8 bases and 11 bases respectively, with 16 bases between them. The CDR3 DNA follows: TGCAGTTTGGGGGGGGCCGCGAAGTACTTC. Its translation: CSLGGAAKYF.